The clone carrying this TCR beta chain was seen just once. Its antigen is unidentified. The junction departs from germline at one end; a sequencing error may be responsible. Sequenced by immunoSEQ multiplex PCR; TCRdb stores in-frame clones only, minus some. The sample gives tens of thousands of clones, 85% to 90% of which show up once; 14% to 15% is in the top ten. Germline assignment: CDR1 SGDLS and CDR2 YYNGEE. CDR3 size: 16 residues. This sample is part of a study of PD-1 blockade in classical Hodgkin lymphoma. Study overall: The patients were dosed with nivolumab 3 mg/kg, infused intravenously every 2 weeks.

Points from the study as a whole: Significantly greater TCR diversity emerged by C4D1 in CD4+ cells but not CD8+ cells. Healthy donors reportedly exceeded newly diagnosed patients in baseline TCR diversity.

Each patient experienced a relapse that followed autologous stem cell transplantation, and brentuximab vedotin exposure varied. Best overall response was complete response, partial response or progressive disease in these relapsed/refractory classical Hodgkin lymphoma patients. The sequence derives from a human donor with classical Hodgkin lymphoma. The sequences come from peripheral blood mononuclear cells (PBMCs), collected at baseline. The genes are TRBV9 and TRBJ2-3; possibly TRBD2 for D (6 bases). The CDR3 protein is CVSSVGPSGGTDTQYF. For the CDR3, the DNA is TGTGTCAGCAGCGTAGGACCAAGCGGAGGGACAGATACGCAGTATTTT. Complete variable domain (other parts from reference TRBV9 and TRBJ2-3): DSGVTQTPKHLITATGQRVTLRCSPRSGDLSVYWYQQSLDQGLQFLIQYYNGEERAKGNILERFSAQQFPDLHSELNLSSLELGDSALYFCVSSVGPSGGTDTQYFGPGTRLTVL.